What follows is one T cell receptor beta chain and its context. What it binds is not known. The donors were part of the 120-subject validation cohort, which stood apart from the approximately 670-subject first cohort. The source of the sample is a study of cytomegalovirus exposure and HLA in healthy donors. Study-wide findings and caveats: It was confirmed in vitro that a few of the CMV-associated chains were specific for CMV antigens. Subsequent analysis revealed that first-cohort TCR clusters tended to co-occur in the 120 or so validation repertoires. Cytomegalovirus status was reportedly diagnosed by the classifier with high sensitivity and specificity.

TCRdb's table, derived via immunoSEQ multiplex PCR, lists solely in-frame clones and lacks some. The sample records 250,000 to 350,000 clones, roughly 90% being singletons. The source is a young woman in good health and CMV-seronegative. The source material was PBMCs.

CDR3 coding DNA: TGCGCCAGCAGCTACACGTATGCAGGGGTCTATGGCTACACCTTC. Protein sequence: CASSYTYAGVYGYTF. The V and J genes are TRBV4-1 and TRBJ1-2, with D perhaps matching TRBD1 (6 bases). The CDR3 covers 15 residues. In germline, CDR1 is MGHRA, CDR2 YSYEKL. Trimming cost V 5 bases and J 4 bases, with 17 bases left between them.